This passage covers 18 T cell receptor beta chains from one sample sequenced in a study of blood T cell repertoires in COVID-19. The data were produced by immunoSEQ multiplex PCR, yet TCRdb's version contains in-frame clones alone and is incomplete. The repertoire holds some 150,000 clones, with 70% to 90% as singletons. Sequencing used peripheral blood. The receptor source for this set is a man in his 70s with acute or convalescent COVID-19.

The genes are TRBV28 and TRBJ1-2, with 8 bases aligning to TRBD1. After removal of 6 bases from V and 5 bases from J, the junction contained 8 bases not matched to a gene. Germline V gene lookup returns CDR1 MDHEN and CDR2 SYDVKM. This CDR3 is built from 14 residues. The CDR3, as DNA: TGTGCCAGCAGCGGACAGGGTTACCGTTATGGCTACACCTTC. This sequence encodes CASSGQGYRYGYTF.

The chain recombines TRBV28 with TRBJ1-4, with 12 bases matching TRBD1. Germline CDR1 is MDHEN and CDR2 is SYDVKM. Trimming at V came to 6 bases and at J to 6 bases, leaving 5 bases not matched to a gene. This CDR3 comprises 15 residues. CDR3 in amino acids: CASRGQGAIDEKLFF. The CDR3 region has the DNA TGTGCCAGCAGGGGACAGGGGGCCATTGATGAAAAACTGTTTTTT.

Only a few counts were recorded for this clone. V usage is TRBV5-1 and J usage is TRBJ2-7; TRBD1 agrees at 9 bases. The germline CDR1 and CDR2 sequences are SGHRS and YFSETQ. The CDR3 totals 14 residues. The V gene end was trimmed by 4 bases and the J gene end by 2 bases; junction bases not matched to a gene: 4. The CDR3 DNA sequence: TGCGCCAGCAGCCTACAGGGGGCCGCCTACGAGCAGTACTTC. Translation gives CASSLQGAAYEQYF. Looking up the rest from reference TRBV5-1 and TRBJ2-7 gives the full variable domain: KAGVTQTPRYLIKTRGQQVTLSCSPISGHRSVSWYQQTPGQGLQFLFEYFSETQRNKGNFPGRFSGRQFSNSRSEMNVSTLELGDSALYLCASSLQGAAYEQYFGPGTRLTVT.

The chain employs TRBV11-3 and TRBJ1-1; D gene uncertain. The CDR3 has 13 residues. Germline CDR1 reads SGHNT; CDR2 reads YENEEA. The V end lost 2 bases, the J end lost 1 base, and 5 bases lay between the germline ends. CDR3 region: CASSLTANTEAFF. The CDR3 nucleotides are TGTGCCAGCAGCTTAACAGCGAACACTGAAGCTTTCTTT.

This clone was seen a single time. The rearrangement joins TRBV29-1 to TRBJ2-3, with 13 bases aligning to TRBD2. Germline assignment: CDR1 SQVTM and CDR2 ANQGSEA. This CDR3 has 15 residues. With 7 bases clipped from V and 2 bases from J, the junction kept 6 bases outside the gene matches. Here the CDR3 reads CSASTSGRHTDTQYF. CDR3 DNA: TGCAGCGCCTCGACTAGCGGGAGGCACACAGATACGCAGTATTTT.

The sample holds one count of this clone. V and J are TRBV5-4 and TRBJ2-7; 11 bases align to TRBD1. With V trimmed by 3 bases and J by 6 bases, 8 bases remained unmatched. The CDR3 has 15 residues. The germline gives CDR1 SGHNT, CDR2 YYREEE (reference sequence). Here the CDR3 reads CASSSRRDRGSEQYF. For the CDR3, the DNA is TGTGCCAGCAGCTCCCGCAGGGACAGGGGGTCCGAGCAGTACTTC.

The rearrangement joins TRBV9 to TRBJ2-7, with 10 bases fitting TRBD1. Losses at the gene ends were 2 bases for V and 5 bases for J; bases not matched to a gene: 7. Germline loops: CDR1 SGDLS, CDR2 YYNGEE. This CDR3 region has 15 residues. CDR3 sequence reads: CASSVAGTGVHEQYF. In DNA, the CDR3 is TGTGCCAGCAGCGTTGCCGGGACAGGGGTACACGAGCAGTACTTC.

CDR3 coding DNA: TGCGCCAGCAGCCGGCCTAGCGGAAACTACAATGAGCAGTTCTTC. Protein product: CASSRPSGNYNEQFF. The J gene is TRBJ2-1, the V gene TRBV4-1; 7 bases align to TRBD2. The CDR3 runs 15 residues. With V trimmed by 4 bases and J by 3 bases, 6 bases remained unmatched. In germline, CDR1 is MGHRA, CDR2 YSYEKL.

This clone was recorded a few times. The rearrangement links TRBV28 to TRBJ1-4, with TRBD1 matching over 11 bases. The germline CDR1 and CDR2 sequences are MDHEN and SYDVKM. V trimming: 6 bases; J trimming: 6 bases; junction bases outside the gene matches: 9. This CDR3 is built from 16 residues. CDR3 in amino acids: CASSRGDRGVDEKLFF. CDR3 nucleotide sequence: TGTGCCAGCAGCCGAGGGGACAGGGGGGTTGATGAAAAACTGTTTTTT.

The chain recombines TRBV7-9 with TRBJ2-3; 9 bases map to TRBD2. Trimming removed 6 bases from V and 6 bases from J; junction bases left unmatched: 10. CDR1 is SEHNR and CDR2 is FQNEAQ in the germline V gene (reference sequence). The CDR3 extends over 15 amino acids. CDR3 sequence: CASSQLIAGVDTQYF. CDR3 DNA sequence: TGTGCCAGCAGTCAGCTAATAGCGGGGGTTGATACGCAGTATTTT.

The chain joins TRBV28 to TRBJ2-1; 8 bases align to TRBD2. This CDR3 is built from 15 residues. Germline V gives CDR1 MDHEN, CDR2 SYDVKM. The junction had 2 bases not matched to a gene; V was cut back by 2 bases and J by 2 bases. DNA of the CDR3: TGTGCCAGCAGTTTAGCTAGCGGGCCCTACAATGAGCAGTTCTTC. It specifies CASSLASGPYNEQFF.

The rearrangement links TRBV7-8 to TRBJ1-1, with TRBD1 identical over 8 bases. The CDR3 runs 17 residues. The V gene end was trimmed by 5 bases and the J gene end by 2 bases; junction bases not matched to a gene: 13. CDR1 is SGHVS and CDR2 is FQNEAQ in the germline V gene. The CDR3 sequence: CASSPHQGQGINTEAFF. CDR3 nucleotides: TGTGCCAGCAGCCCGCACCAAGGACAGGGAATTAACACTGAAGCTTTCTTT.

This clone has only a few counts. The genes are TRBV3-1 (or the pseudogene TRBV3-2) and TRBJ2-2, with a possible D match to TRBD2 (6 bases). Germline CDR1 is LGHDT and CDR2 is YNNKEL (reference sequence). The length of the CDR3 is 15 residues. V lost 2 bases, J lost 3 bases, and 10 bases lay in between. In DNA, the CDR3 is TGTGCCAGCAGCCAAAGGGCGGGATACACCGGGGAGCTGTTTTTT. It specifies CASSQRAGYTGELFF.

The chain has TRBV19 and TRBJ1-2, with TRBD1 as a possible D gene (5 bases). Between the trimmed V and J ends, which lost 5 bases and 5 bases, there was a span of 18 bases. CDR1 and CDR2 (germline): LNHDA, SQIVND (reference sequence). CDR3 length: 15 residues. The CDR3 nucleotides are TGTGCCAGTAGTGGAACCGGGACTGCCGTTTATGGCTACACCTTC. Its protein is CASSGTGTAVYGYTF.

CDR3 in amino acids: CASDRGGTDTQYF. CDR3 sequence (DNA): TGTGCCAGCGACAGGGGCGGTACAGATACGCAGTATTTT. The chain carries TRBV6-5 and TRBJ2-3; 8 positions agree with TRBD1. J gave up 3 bases and V 8 bases, and 4 bases lay outside the gene matches. This CDR3 has 13 residues. The germline V gene encodes CDR1 MNHEY and CDR2 SVGAGI.

This clone was picked up one time. The rearrangement uses TRBV11-2 and TRBJ1-1; a weak D match, TRBD1 (6 bases). Trimming removed 5 bases from V and 1 base from J, with 14 bases in between. Germline assignment: CDR1 SGHAT and CDR2 FQNNGV. This CDR3 has 15 amino acids. The CDR3 spells CASSLPGTPNTEAFF. The CDR3 nucleotides read TGTGCCAGCAGCCTCCCCGGGACACCGAACACTGAAGCTTTCTTT.

The chain carries TRBV29-1 and TRBJ2-3, with 8 bases lining up with TRBD2. The junction had 11 bases not matched to a gene; V was cut back by 6 bases and J by 0 bases. Germline V gene data show CDR1 as SQVTM and CDR2 as ANQGSEA. This CDR3 contains 16 residues. The CDR3 loop reads CSVRGLAFGSTDTQYF. The CDR3, as DNA: TGCAGCGTGAGAGGACTAGCCTTCGGTAGCACAGATACGCAGTATTTT.

The chain links TRBV15 to TRBJ1-2; no clear D. The CDR3 has 15 amino acids. The germline V and J ends were trimmed by 0 bases and 6 bases, with 14 bases remaining between them. Germline V CDR1 and CDR2: LNHNV, YYDKDF (reference sequence). The CDR3 sequence: CATSRERTVLDGYTF. The CDR3 coding sequence is TGTGCCACCAGCAGAGAGAGAACGGTCTTAGATGGCTACACCTTC. The full variable domain, completed using reference TRBV15 and TRBJ1-2, is DAMVIQNPRYQVTQFGKPVTLSCSQTLNHNVMYWYQQKSSQAPKLLFHYYDKDFNNEADTPDNFQSRRPNTSFCFLDIRSPGLGDTAMYLCATSRERTVLDGYTFGSGTRLTVV.